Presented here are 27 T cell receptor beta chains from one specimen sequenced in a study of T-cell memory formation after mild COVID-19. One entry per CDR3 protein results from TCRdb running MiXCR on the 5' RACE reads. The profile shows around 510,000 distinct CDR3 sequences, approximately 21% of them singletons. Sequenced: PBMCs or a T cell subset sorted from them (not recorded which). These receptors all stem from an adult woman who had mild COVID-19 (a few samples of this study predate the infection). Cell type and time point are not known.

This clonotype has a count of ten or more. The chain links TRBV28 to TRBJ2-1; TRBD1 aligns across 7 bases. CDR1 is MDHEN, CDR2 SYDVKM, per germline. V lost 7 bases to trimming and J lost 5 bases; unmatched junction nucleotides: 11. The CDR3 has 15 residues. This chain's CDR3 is CASKTTGVANNEQFF. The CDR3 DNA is TGTGCCAGCAAAACTACAGGGGTGGCGAACAATGAGCAGTTCTTC.

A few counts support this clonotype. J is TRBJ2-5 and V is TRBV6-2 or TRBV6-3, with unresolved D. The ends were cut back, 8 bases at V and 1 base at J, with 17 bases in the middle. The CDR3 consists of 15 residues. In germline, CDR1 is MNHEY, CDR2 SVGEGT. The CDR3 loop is CASRRAIGPQETQYF. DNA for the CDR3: TGTGCCAGCCGGCGAGCGATCGGCCCCCAAGAGACCCAGTACTTC.

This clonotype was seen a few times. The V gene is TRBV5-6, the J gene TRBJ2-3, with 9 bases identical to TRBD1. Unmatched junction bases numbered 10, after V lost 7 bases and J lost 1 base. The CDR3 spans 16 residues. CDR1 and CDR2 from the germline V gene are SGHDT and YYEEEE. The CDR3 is CASFLSRTGGTDTQYF. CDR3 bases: TGTGCCAGCTTCTTGAGTAGGACAGGGGGCACAGATACGCAGTATTTT. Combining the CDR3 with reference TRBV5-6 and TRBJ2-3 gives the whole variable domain DAGVTQSPTHLIKTRGQQVTLRCSPKSGHDTVSWYQQALGQGPQFIFQYYEEEERQRGNFPDRFSGHQFPNYSSELNVNALLLGDSALYLCASFLSRTGGTDTQYFGPGTRLTVL.

CDR3 sequence: CASSAAGVSTDTQYF. As DNA, the CDR3 is TGTGCCAGCAGTGCGGCGGGGGTTTCAACAGATACGCAGTATTTT. The chain employs TRBV2 and TRBJ2-3; 7 bases are shared with TRBD2. CDR3 size: 15 residues. Losses at the gene ends were 4 bases for V and 3 bases for J; bases not matched to a gene: 7. CDR1 and CDR2 (germline): SNHLY, FYNNEI.

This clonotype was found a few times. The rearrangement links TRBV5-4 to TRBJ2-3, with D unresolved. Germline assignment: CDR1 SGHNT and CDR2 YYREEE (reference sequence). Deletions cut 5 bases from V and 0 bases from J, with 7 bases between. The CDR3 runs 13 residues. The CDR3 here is CASRAPSTDTQYF. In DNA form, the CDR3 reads TGTGCCAGCAGAGCCCCGAGCACAGATACGCAGTATTTT.

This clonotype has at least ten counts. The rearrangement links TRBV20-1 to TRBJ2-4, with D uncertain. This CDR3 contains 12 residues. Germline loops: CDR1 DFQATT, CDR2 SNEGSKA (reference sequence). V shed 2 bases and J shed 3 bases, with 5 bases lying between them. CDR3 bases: TGCAGTGCTAGACATGACAAAAACATTCAGTACTTC. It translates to CSARHDKNIQYF.

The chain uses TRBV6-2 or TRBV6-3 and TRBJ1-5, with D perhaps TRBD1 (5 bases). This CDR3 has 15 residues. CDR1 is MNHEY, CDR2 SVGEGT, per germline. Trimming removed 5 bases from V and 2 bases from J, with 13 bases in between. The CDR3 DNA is TGTGCCAGCAGTCCTCAGGGTTTTGGCAATCAGCCCCAGCATTTT. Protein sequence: CASSPQGFGNQPQHF.

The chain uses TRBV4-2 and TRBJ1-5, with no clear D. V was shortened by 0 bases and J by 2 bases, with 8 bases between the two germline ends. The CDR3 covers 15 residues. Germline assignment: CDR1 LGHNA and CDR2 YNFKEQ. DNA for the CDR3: TGTGCCAGCAGCCAAGACCTTCTGGGCAATCAGCCCCAGCATTTT. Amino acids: CASSQDLLGNQPQHF.

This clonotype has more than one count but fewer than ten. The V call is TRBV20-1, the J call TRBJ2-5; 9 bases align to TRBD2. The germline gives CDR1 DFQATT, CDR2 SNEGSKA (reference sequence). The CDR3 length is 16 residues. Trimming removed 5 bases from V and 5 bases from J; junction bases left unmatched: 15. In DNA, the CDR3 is TGCAGTGCTCCTGAGCGGGGGGCCAGAATCCGGGAGACCCAGTACTTC. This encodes CSAPERGARIRETQYF.

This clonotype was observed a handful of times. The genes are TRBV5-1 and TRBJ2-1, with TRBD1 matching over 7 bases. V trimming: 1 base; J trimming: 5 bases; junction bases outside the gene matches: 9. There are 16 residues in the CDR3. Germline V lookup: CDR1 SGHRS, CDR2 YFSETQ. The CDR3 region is CASSLSTGARHNEQFF. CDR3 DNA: TGCGCCAGCAGCTTGTCCACAGGGGCCCGACACAATGAGCAGTTCTTC.

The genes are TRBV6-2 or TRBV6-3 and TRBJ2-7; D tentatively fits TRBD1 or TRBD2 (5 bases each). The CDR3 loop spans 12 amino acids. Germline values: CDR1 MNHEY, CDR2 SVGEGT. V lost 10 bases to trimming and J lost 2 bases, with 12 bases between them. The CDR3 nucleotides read TGTGCCACCAGGGACCGGCCCTACGAGCAGTACTTC. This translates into CATRDRPYEQYF.

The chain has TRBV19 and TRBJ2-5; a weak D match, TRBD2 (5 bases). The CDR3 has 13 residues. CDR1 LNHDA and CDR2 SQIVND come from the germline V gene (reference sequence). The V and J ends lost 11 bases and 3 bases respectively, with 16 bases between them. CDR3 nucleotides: TGTGCCCCCGCCGCTGGGAGCAAAGAGACCCAGTACTTC. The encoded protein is CAPAAGSKETQYF.

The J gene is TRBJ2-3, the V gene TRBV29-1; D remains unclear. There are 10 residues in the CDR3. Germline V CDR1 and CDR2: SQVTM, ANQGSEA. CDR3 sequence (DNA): TGCGGTGCCTGGCGGGATACGCAGTATTTT. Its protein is CGAWRDTQYF.

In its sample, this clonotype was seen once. Written as DNA, the CDR3 is TGCAGCGTTTTGCGGACTAGCTACAATGAGCAGTTCTTC. Translated, it gives CSVLRTSYNEQFF. The chain is built from TRBV29-1 and TRBJ2-1, with TRBD2 matching 7 bases. Germline trimming cut 5 bases from V and 3 bases from J; bases unmatched to any gene: 4. Germline V gene lookup returns CDR1 SQVTM and CDR2 ANQGSEA. The CDR3 runs 13 residues.

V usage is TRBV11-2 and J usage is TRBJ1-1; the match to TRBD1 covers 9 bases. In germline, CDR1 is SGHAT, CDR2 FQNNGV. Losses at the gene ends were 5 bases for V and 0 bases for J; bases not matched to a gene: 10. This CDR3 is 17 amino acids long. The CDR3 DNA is TGTGCCAGCAGCGTCCCGGGACAGGGCATCATGAACACTGAAGCTTTCTTT. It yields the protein CASSVPGQGIMNTEAFF.

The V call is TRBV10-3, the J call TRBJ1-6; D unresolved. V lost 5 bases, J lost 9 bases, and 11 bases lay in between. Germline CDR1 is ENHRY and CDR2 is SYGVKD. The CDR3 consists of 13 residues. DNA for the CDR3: TGTGCCATCAGTCCGGGAGACGGTTCACCCCTCCACTTT. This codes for CAISPGDGSPLHF.

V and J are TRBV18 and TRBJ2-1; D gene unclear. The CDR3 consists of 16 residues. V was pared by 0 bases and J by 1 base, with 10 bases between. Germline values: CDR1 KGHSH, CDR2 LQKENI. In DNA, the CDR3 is TGTGCCAGCTCACCACCGATGCAGGCATCCTACAATGAGCAGTTCTTC. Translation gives CASSPPMQASYNEQFF.

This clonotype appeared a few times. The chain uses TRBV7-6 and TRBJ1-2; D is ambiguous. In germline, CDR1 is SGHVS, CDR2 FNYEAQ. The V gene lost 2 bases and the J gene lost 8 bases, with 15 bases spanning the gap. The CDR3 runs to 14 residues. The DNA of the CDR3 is TGTGCCAGCAGCTTAAACGGACGGGCGGAGGGCTACACCTTC. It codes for CASSLNGRAEGYTF.

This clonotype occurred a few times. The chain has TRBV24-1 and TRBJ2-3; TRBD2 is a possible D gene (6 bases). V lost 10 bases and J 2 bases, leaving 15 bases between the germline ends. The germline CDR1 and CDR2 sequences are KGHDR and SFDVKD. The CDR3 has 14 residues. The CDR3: CATASPGDTDTQYF. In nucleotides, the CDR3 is TGTGCCACTGCGAGCCCGGGAGACACAGATACGCAGTATTTT.

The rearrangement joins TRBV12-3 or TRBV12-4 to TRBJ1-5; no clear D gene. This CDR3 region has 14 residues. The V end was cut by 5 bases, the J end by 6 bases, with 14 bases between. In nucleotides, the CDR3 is TGTGCCAGCAGTACAGCCTCAGGTGGTCAGCCCCAGCATTTT. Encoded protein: CASSTASGGQPQHF.

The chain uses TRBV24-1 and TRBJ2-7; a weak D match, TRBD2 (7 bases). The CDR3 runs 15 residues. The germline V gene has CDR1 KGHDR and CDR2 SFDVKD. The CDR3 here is CATGILEGGQLEQYF. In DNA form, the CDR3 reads TGTGCAACCGGGATACTGGAGGGGGGGCAGCTCGAGCAGTACTTC.

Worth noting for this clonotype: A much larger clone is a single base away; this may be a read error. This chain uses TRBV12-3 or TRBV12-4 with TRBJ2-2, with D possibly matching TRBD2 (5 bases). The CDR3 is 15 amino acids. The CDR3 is CASSFRTGNTVELFF. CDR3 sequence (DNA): TGTGCCAGCAGTTTCAGGACGGGGAACACCGTGGAGCTGTTTTTT.

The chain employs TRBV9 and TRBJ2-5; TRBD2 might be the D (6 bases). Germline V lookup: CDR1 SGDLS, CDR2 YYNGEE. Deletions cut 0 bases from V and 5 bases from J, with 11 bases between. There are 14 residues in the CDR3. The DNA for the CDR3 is TGTGCCAGCAGCGTAGAGGAGGGATGGGAGACCCAGTACTTC. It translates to CASSVEEGWETQYF.

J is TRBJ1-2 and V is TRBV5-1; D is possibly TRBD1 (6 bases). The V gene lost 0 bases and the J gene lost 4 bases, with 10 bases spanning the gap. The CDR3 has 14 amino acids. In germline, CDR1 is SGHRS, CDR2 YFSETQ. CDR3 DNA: TGCGCCAGCAGCTTGGGACAGGAGATCTATGGCTACACCTTC. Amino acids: CASSLGQEIYGYTF.

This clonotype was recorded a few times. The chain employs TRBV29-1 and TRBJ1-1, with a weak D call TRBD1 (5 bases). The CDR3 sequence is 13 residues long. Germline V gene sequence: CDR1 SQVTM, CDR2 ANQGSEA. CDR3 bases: TGCTCCTCGGGTGGGGCAGGGCCCAGCGAGGCTTTCTTT. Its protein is CSSGGAGPSEAFF.

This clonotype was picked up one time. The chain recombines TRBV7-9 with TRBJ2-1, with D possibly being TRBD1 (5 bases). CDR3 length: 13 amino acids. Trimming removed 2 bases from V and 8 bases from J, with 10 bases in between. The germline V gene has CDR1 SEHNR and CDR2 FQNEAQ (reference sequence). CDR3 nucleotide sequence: TGTGCCAGCAGCTTATCAGGGAACGATGAGCAGTTCTTC. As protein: CASSLSGNDEQFF. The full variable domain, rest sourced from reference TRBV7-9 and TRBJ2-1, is DTGVSQNPRHKITKRGQNVTFRCDPISEHNRLYWYRQTLGQGPEFLTYFQNEAQLEKSRLLSDRFSAERPKGSFSTLEIQRTEQGDSAMYLCASSLSGNDEQFFGPGTRLTVL.

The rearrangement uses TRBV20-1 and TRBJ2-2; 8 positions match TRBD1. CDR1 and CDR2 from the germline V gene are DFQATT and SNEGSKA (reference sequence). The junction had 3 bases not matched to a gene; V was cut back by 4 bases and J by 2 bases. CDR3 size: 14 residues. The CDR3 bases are TGCAGTGCTAAAGGACAGGGTAACACCGGGGAGCTGTTTTTT. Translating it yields CSAKGQGNTGELFF.